This is a list of T cell receptor beta chains from one sample in a study of blood T cell repertoires in COVID-19. Some clones are missing from TCRdb's copy, which holds only in-frame ones; the method was immunoSEQ multiplex PCR. The sample includes about 200,000 clones, 88% of them seen just once. The sample was peripheral blood. The receptors stem from a man younger than 35 with active or convalescent COVID-19. Both conserved end residues are part of each CDR3. Not every row has a clone size; where given, it reads once, few, many or a size class.

v_call clone_size cdr3_aa
TRBV11-2 - CASSKGQGEHDEQFF
TRBV10-1 - CASSETVGTEAFF
TRBV7-6 - CASSSRLVGDSEQFF
TRBV30 - CAWSMSAGGYTF
TRBV7-2 - CASSMTSGAPYEQYF
TRBV18 - CASSPRDDEQYF
TRBV6-6 once CASSYYGQGSTEAFF
TRBV19 - CASRTTGEGNQPQHF
TRBV28 - CASSESGRRGEETQYF
TRBV25-1 - CASSSQYSNQPQHF
TRBV19 - CASTTYPPQGPYGYTF
TRBV30 - CAWSVGTGAYNEQFF
TRBV6-5 - CASTETGRVNEKLFF
TRBV5-8 - CASSLIDRGPPPEAFF
TRBV5-1 - CASSLASGGRYSYNEQFF